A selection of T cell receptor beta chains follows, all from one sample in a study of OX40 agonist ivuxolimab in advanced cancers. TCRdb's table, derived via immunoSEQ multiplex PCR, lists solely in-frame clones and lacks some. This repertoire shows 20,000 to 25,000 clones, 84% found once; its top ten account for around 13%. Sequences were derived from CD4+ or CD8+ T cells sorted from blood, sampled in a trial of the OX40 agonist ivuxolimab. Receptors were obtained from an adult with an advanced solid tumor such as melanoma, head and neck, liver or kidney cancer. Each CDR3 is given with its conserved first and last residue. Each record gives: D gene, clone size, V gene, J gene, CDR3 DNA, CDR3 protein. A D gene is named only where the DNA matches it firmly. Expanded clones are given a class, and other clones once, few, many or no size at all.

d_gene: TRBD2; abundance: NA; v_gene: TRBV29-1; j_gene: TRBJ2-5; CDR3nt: TGCAGCGTTGAAGTATGGAGCGGGGCTAGCGGGGGGCTCCAAGAGACCCAGTACTTC; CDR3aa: CSVEVWSGASGGLQETQYF
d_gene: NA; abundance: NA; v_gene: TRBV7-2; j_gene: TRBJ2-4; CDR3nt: TGTGCCAGCAGCCTTTGGACCGACGCCAAAAACATTCAGTACTTC; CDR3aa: CASSLWTDAKNIQYF
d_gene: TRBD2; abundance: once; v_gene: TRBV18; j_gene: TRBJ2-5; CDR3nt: TGTGCCAGCTCACCACCGGAGGTTCCTAGCGGTGGATCAGAGACCCAGTACTTC; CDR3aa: CASSPPEVPSGGSETQYF
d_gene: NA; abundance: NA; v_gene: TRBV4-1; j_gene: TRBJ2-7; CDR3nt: TGCGCCAGCAGCCCGGAGAGAGCCATTACCTACGAGCAGTACTTC; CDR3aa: CASSPERAITYEQYF
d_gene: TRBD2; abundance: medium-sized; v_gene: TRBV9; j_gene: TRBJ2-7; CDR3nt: TGTGCCAGCAGCCCCGGTAGCGGGACCTACGAGCAGTACTTC; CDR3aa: CASSPGSGTYEQYF
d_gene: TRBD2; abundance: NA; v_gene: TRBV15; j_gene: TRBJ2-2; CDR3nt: TGTGCCACCAGCAGACCCCCGGGGGGAAACACCGGGGAGCTGTTTTTT; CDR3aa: CATSRPPGGNTGELFF
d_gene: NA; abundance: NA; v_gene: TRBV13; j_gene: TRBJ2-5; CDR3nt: TGTGCCAGCAGTTCCCCGGGACTCCAAGAGACCCAGTACTTC; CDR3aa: CASSSPGLQETQYF
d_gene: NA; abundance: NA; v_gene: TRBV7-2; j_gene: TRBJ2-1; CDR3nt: TGTGCCAGCAGCTCAACCCGGCTGGTACCGGTACCAGGGAATGAGCAGTTCTTC; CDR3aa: CASSSTRLVPVPGNEQFF
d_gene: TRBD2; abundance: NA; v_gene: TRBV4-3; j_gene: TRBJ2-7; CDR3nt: TGCGCCAGCAGCCAGGAAAGGTGGGGAGGGACTGATTCCTACGAGCAGTACTTC; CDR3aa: CASSQERWGGTDSYEQYF
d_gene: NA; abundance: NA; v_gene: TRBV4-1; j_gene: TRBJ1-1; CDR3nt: TGCGCCAGCAGCCAACCAGACAGGAACACTGAAGCTTTCTTT; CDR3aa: CASSQPDRNTEAFF
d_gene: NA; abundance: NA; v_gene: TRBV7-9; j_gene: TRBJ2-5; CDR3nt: TGTGCCAGCAGCCTCGCCAGCGGTGTAATGGAGACCCAGTACTTC; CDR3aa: CASSLASGVMETQYF
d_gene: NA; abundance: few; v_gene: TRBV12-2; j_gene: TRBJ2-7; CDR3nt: TGTGCAAGTCGGGTGGGGAGGGACTACGAGCAGTACTTC; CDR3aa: CASRVGRDYEQYF
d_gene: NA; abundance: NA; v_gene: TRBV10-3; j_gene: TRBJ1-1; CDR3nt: TGTGCCATCAGTGACGCGGAGAACACTGAAGCTTTCTTT; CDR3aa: CAISDAENTEAFF
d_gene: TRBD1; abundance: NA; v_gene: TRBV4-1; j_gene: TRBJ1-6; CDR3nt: TGCGCCAGCAGCCAAGATCGAGGGACAGTTGTTTCACCCCTCCACTTT; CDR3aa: CASSQDRGTVVSPLHF
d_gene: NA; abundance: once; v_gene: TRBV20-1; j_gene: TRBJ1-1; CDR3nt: TGCAGTGCCGTGGATTTCACTGAAGCTTTCTTT; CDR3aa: CSAVDFTEAFF
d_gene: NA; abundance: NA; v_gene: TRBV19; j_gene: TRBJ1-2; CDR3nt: TGTGCCAGTAGTATAAGTGGTACAGCTTTCTATGGCTACACCTTC; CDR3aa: CASSISGTAFYGYTF
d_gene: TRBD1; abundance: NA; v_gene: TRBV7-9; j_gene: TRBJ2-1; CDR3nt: TGTGCCAGCAGCGGCCGGGACAGCACCTACAATGAGCAGTTCTTC; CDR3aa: CASSGRDSTYNEQFF
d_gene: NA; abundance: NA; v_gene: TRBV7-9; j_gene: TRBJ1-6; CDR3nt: TGTGCCAGCAGCTTAGCTTCGGGAGTAGAATCACCCCTCCACTTT; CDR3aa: CASSLASGVESPLHF
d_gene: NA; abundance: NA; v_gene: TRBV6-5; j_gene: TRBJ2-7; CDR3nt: TGTGCCACGAGCCGGGGATTCTACGAGCAGTACTTC; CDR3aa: CATSRGFYEQYF
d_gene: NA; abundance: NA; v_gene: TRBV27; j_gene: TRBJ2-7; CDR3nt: TGTGCCAGCGGCCGGGGCTCCTACGAGCAGTACTTC; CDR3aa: CASGRGSYEQYF
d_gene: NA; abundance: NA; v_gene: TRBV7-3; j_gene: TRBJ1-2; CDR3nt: TGTGCCAGCAGCTTAGGCGGGACGGCGAACTATGGCTACACCTTC; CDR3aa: CASSLGGTANYGYTF
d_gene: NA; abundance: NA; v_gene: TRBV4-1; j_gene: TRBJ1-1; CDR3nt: TGCGCCAGCAGCCAAGCCCTAGTTGGGCGTCCTGAAGCTTTCTTT; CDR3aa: CASSQALVGRPEAFF
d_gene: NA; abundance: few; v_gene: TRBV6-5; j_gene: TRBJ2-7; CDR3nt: TGTGCCAGCAGTTACTCGGTTTCTAGCGTCTCCTACGAGCAGTACTTC; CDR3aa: CASSYSVSSVSYEQYF
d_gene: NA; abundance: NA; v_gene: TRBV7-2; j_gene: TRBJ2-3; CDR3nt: TGTGCCAGTAATACAATTGGGTCTGGGGTTACGCAGTATTTT; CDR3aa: CASNTIGSGVTQYF
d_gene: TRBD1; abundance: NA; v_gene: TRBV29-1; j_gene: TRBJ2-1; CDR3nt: TGCAGCGTTGAAGGGGGACAGGTCCCTTACAATGAGCAGTTCTTC; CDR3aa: CSVEGGQVPYNEQFF
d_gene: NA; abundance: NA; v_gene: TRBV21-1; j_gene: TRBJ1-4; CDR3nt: TGTGCCAGCAAGTACGAGGATGAAAAACTGTTTTTT; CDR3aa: CASKYEDEKLFF
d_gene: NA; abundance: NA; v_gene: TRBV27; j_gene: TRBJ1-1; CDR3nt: TGTGCCAGCCGTCCCGCAGGAGGCACTGAAGCTTTCTTT; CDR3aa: CASRPAGGTEAFF
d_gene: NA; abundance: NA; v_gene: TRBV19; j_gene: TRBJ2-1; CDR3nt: TGTGCCAGTAGTATCGGGGCAAATGAGCAGTTCTTC; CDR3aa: CASSIGANEQFF
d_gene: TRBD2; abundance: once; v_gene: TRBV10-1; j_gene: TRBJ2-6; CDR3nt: TGCGCCAGCATTTTCGACGGGGGGATTCCTGGGGCCAACGTCCTGACTTTC; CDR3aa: CASIFDGGIPGANVLTF
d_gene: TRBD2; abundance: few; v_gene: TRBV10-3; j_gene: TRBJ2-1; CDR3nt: TGTGCCATCACCCCTGGAGCGGGGGCTTCCTACAATGAGCAGTTCTTC; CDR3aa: CAITPGAGASYNEQFF
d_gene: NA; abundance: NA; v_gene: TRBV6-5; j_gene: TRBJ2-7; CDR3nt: TGTGCCAGCAGTTACTCGGTGGGGGGCGGGTACGAGCAGTACTTC; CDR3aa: CASSYSVGGGYEQYF
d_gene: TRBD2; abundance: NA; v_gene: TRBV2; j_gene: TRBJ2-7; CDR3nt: TGTGCCAGCGGGAGGGCGCAAGGTTACGAGCAGTACTTC; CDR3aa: CASGRAQGYEQYF
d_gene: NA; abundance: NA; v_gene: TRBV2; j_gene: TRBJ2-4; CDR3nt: TGTGCCAGCAGCTCCTTGGGGCAGTCTAAGGGACCGGCCAAAAACATTCAGTACTTC; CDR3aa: CASSSLGQSKGPAKNIQYF
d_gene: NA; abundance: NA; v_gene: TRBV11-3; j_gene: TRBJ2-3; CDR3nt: TGTGCCAGCAGCTTAGGGACCACAGATACGCAGTATTTT; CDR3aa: CASSLGTTDTQYF
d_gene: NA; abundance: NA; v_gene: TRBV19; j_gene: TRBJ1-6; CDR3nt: TGTGCCAGTAGTATTTATACTCCCCTCCCCCGTGTCAATTCACCCCTCCACTTT; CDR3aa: CASSIYTPLPRVNSPLHF
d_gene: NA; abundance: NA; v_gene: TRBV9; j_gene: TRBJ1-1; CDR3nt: TGTGCCAGCAGCGTGACCAGGACTATGAACACTGAAGCTTTCTTT; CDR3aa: CASSVTRTMNTEAFF
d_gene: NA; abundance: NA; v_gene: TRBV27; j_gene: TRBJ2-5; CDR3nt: TGTGCCAGCAGTTTATCGAAGCAGGCTCCCAGTTTGACCCAGTACTTC; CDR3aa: CASSLSKQAPSLTQYF
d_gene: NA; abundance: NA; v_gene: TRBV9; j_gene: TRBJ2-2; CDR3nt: TGTGCCAGCAGCCCCCCCAGGGCCGGGGAGCTGTTTTTT; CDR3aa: CASSPPRAGELFF
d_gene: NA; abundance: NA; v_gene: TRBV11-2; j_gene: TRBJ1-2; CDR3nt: TGTGCCAGCAGCCAGCGGGGCCCAGCTAACTATGGCTACACCTTC; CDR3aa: CASSQRGPANYGYTF
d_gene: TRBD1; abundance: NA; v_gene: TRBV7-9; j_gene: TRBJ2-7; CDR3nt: TGTGCCAGCAGCGGACGGACAGGGATCGAGCAGTACTTC; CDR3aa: CASSGRTGIEQYF
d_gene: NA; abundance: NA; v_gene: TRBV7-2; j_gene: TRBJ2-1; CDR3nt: TGTGCCAGCAGCTTATCCCGGGATTTCATCACCAATGAGCAGTTCTTC; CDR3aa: CASSLSRDFITNEQFF
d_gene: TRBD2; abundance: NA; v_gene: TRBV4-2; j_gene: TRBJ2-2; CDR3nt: TGTGCCAGCAGCCAAGACCTAGCGGGGGGGAACACCGGGGAGCTGTTTTTT; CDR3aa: CASSQDLAGGNTGELFF
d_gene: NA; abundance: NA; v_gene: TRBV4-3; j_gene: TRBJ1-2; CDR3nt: TGCGCCAGCAGCCAAGATTATCACCGACAGATTATCTATGGCTACACCTTC; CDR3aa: CASSQDYHRQIIYGYTF